The rows below give T cell receptor beta chains drawn from one sample of a study of T cells in Graves' hyperthyroidism and ophthalmopathy. One entry per CDR3 protein, called by TCRdb with MiXCR from the multiplex PCR reads. The repertoire consists of almost 600,000 distinct CDR3 sequences, with just over 45% occurring once and the leading ten covering about 8.3%. The sequenced sample was peripheral blood or thyroid tissue (not recorded which). The receptors here all came from a woman aged 18-30 years with Graves' hyperthyroidism. The CDR3 runs from the conserved cysteine through the conserved F or W. Only some rows state a clone size, as once, few, many or a class for expanded clones.

CDR3: CSALPGMANEKLFF
V: TRBV20-1
size: many

CDR3: CASSQVGETGVGRSQETQYF
V: TRBV4-1
size: NA

CDR3: CAGGLIGSYEQYF
V: TRBV24-1
size: NA

CDR3: CASSLEGSQYTF
V: TRBV5-1
size: NA

CDR3: CSALRRPKETQYF
V: TRBV20-1
size: many

CDR3: CASSLDRGGTEAFF
V: TRBV13
size: many

CDR3: CASSGTGPTGELFF
V: TRBV2
size: few

CDR3: CASSTTGSYYNEQFF
V: TRBV7-2
size: once

CDR3: CSAPRSGPANYGYTF
V: TRBV20-1
size: NA

CDR3: CASSEYRVSSYEQYF
V: TRBV12-3/TRBV12-4
size: NA

CDR3: CTGGQVGTEAFF
V: TRBV29-1
size: many

CDR3: CASEAGGSNEQFF
V: TRBV2
size: many

CDR3: CSASSLASDSAGNTIYF
V: TRBV20-1
size: NA

CDR3: CASLLLTGGNGYTF
V: TRBV12-3/TRBV12-4
size: many

CDR3: CASSLVGDNSPLHF
V: TRBV5-1
size: many

CDR3: CASTPTGGYGYTF
V: TRBV7-9
size: NA

CDR3: CSLAQGGEQYF
V: TRBV29-1
size: once

CDR3: CASSPTGRGWNTEAFF
V: TRBV5-5
size: many

CDR3: CASSYLVAGETQYF
V: TRBV12-3/TRBV12-4
size: few

CDR3: CASSQVTGSKDQPQHF
V: TRBV4-1
size: many

CDR3: CASGKGEGSRSYEQYF
V: TRBV12-5
size: many

CDR3: CSARGTSGSGEQYF
V: TRBV20-1
size: NA

CDR3: CASGPDGPYEQYF
V: TRBV14
size: many

CDR3: CASAPYYEQYF
V: TRBV9
size: many

CDR3: CASSSQRGDTYEQYF
V: TRBV7-9
size: many

CDR3: CASSPLINQPQHF
V: TRBV7-2
size: NA

CDR3: CASSWAGDYEQYF
V: TRBV7-2
size: NA

CDR3: CATDVISEQYF
V: TRBV24-1
size: NA

CDR3: CASSQAVFYEQYF
V: TRBV4-3
size: many

CDR3: CAWSADRVHHQPQHF
V: TRBV7-9
size: NA

CDR3: CSVLLRDSYEQCF
V: TRBV29-1
size: NA

CDR3: CASSQVPASGSYEQYF
V: TRBV4-1
size: many

CDR3: CASSIAGGLSGANVLTF
V: TRBV7-9
size: many

CDR3: CASSLARRSGGYTF
V: TRBV12-3/TRBV12-4
size: many

CDR3: CANSRDAFSYEQYF
V: TRBV3-1
size: NA

CDR3: CASSEGWYEQYF
V: TRBV11-3
size: many

CDR3: CSARDFGRVSPEAFF
V: TRBV20-1
size: NA